This passage covers 28 T cell receptor beta chains from one sample sequenced in a study of CD8+ T cells in alopecia areata. Once RNA had been extracted, it was reverse transcribed into cDNA to act as the sequencing template. Using immunoSEQ multiplex PCR, the repertoire was profiled, and TCRdb retains in-frame clones only, with some absent. Counted here are about 190,000 clones, around 60% occurring once; the ten biggest clones make up roughly 0.71%. As for treatment: oral pan-JAK inhibitor, 5-10 mg twice daily. The source material was CD4+ T cells sorted from blood, sampled at week 4, from a patient treated with tofacitinib. The receptors derive from a human donor with alopecia areata.

This clone has only a few counts. V is TRBV11-2 and J is TRBJ2-2, with 14 bases that match TRBD2. Germline CDR1 is SGHAT and CDR2 is FQNNGV. The V and J ends lost 5 bases and 1 base, in that order; junction bases with no gene match: 6. CDR3 length: 18 amino acids. CDR3 in amino acids: CASSEPGLAGENTGELFF. The DNA for the CDR3 is TGTGCCAGCAGCGAACCGGGACTAGCGGGAGAGAACACCGGGGAGCTGTTTTTT.

The V call is TRBV2, the J call TRBJ1-1; D is undetermined. Trimming pared 6 bases from V and 1 base from J, leaving 12 bases between. The CDR3 has 14 residues. Germline V gene data show CDR1 as SNHLY and CDR2 as FYNNEI. CDR3 sequence (DNA): TGTGCCAGCAGCGTCTTCCAACAGAACACTGAAGCTTTCTTT. Amino acid sequence: CASSVFQQNTEAFF.

This clone was counted many times. This CDR3 is also generated by other DNA sequences in the sample. This chain uses TRBV2 with TRBJ1-5, with a tentative D call TRBD1 (5 bases). CDR1 is SNHLY, CDR2 FYNNEI, per germline. Trimming left V 0 bases short and J 2 bases short, with 5 bases between. The CDR3 consists of 14 residues. The chain's CDR3 is CASSEARGNQPQHF. The CDR3 DNA reads as TGTGCCAGCAGTGAAGCCAGGGGCAATCAGCCCCAGCATTTT.

CDR3 amino acids: CASSVGISGRTQYF. CDR3 DNA: TGTGCCAGCAGCGTAGGGATTAGCGGGAGGACGCAGTATTTT. The chain recombines TRBV9 with TRBJ2-3, with TRBD2 matching over 10 bases. The CDR3 is 14 amino acids. Germline CDR1 reads SGDLS; CDR2 reads YYNGEE. After removal of 0 bases from V and 9 bases from J, the junction contained 4 bases not matched to a gene.

The chain has TRBV29-1 and TRBJ2-7, with D tentatively TRBD2 (6 bases). This CDR3 spans 14 amino acids. The germline V and J ends were trimmed by 1 base and 2 bases, with 12 bases remaining between them. Germline assignment: CDR1 SQVTM and CDR2 ANQGSEA. DNA of the CDR3: TGCAGCGTTGAAGGACTAGAGGGAGCCTACGAGCAGTACTTC. It is translated as CSVEGLEGAYEQYF.

This clone was recorded a few times. The CDR3 loop reads CASSWTRNTIYF. In DNA, the CDR3 is TGTGCCAGCAGCTGGACCCGGAACACCATATATTTT. The V and J genes are TRBV13 and TRBJ1-3; D remains unclear. This CDR3 region has 12 residues. Between the trimmed V and J ends, which lost 4 bases and 7 bases, there was a span of 8 bases. Germline V gives CDR1 PRHDT, CDR2 FYEKMQ (reference sequence).

This chain links TRBV29-1 with TRBJ2-2; no firm D call. The germline V and J ends were trimmed by 6 bases and 0 bases, with 11 bases remaining between them. Germline V gene lookup returns CDR1 SQVTM and CDR2 ANQGSEA. The CDR3 sequence is 14 residues long. For the CDR3, the DNA is TGCAGCGTCAAGAGACATACGAACACCGGGGAGCTGTTTTTT. Amino acid sequence: CSVKRHTNTGELFF.

The gene calls are TRBV29-1 and TRBJ2-6; possibly TRBD2 for D (6 bases). The length of the CDR3 is 18 residues. Germline CDR1 reads SQVTM; CDR2 reads ANQGSEA. V dropped 8 bases and J dropped 0 bases, with 23 bases sitting between them. The CDR3 protein is CSFLFIGTPSSGANVLTF. The CDR3 DNA sequence: TGCAGCTTCCTGTTCATAGGGACTCCAAGCTCTGGGGCCAACGTCCTGACTTTC.

V gene TRBV6-6 combines with J gene TRBJ2-2; D unresolved. The CDR3 extends over 9 amino acids. Germline V gene lookup returns CDR1 MNHNY and CDR2 SVGAGI (reference sequence). V lost 8 bases and J 8 bases, leaving 3 bases between the germline ends. The CDR3 loop reads CASGGELFF. The CDR3 bases are TGTGCCAGCGGAGGGGAGCTGTTTTTT.

The chain uses TRBV9 and TRBJ2-5; TRBD2 matches at 8 bases. This CDR3 has 16 residues. Losses at the gene ends were 3 bases for V and 4 bases for J; bases not matched to a gene: 11. From germline, CDR1 is SGDLS and CDR2 YYNGEE. In nucleotides, the CDR3 is TGTGCCAGCAGCGCAGGCCCCGGGACTAGAGGAGAGACCCAGTACTTC. This codes for CASSAGPGTRGETQYF.

This clone is a singleton in its sample. The chain recombines TRBV2 with TRBJ1-5; D may be TRBD1 (5 bases). V lost 2 bases and J 1 base, leaving 15 bases between the germline ends. The germline CDR1 and CDR2 sequences are SNHLY and FYNNEI. The CDR3 loop spans 17 amino acids. For the CDR3, the DNA is TGTGCCAGCAGTGAATGGGGGATGAGGTCGAGCAATCAGCCCCAGCATTTT. Its protein is CASSEWGMRSSNQPQHF.

This chain links TRBV7-6 with TRBJ2-1, with TRBD2 identical over 8 bases. Looked up from germline, CDR1 is SGHVS and CDR2 is FNYEAQ. This CDR3 spans 16 amino acids. Trimming took 0 bases from V and 8 from J; bases not matched to a gene: 9. The CDR3 nucleotides are TGTGCCAGCAGCTTAGCGCTCGGGAGGGCCTGGGATGAGCAGTTCTTC. Translation: CASSLALGRAWDEQFF. Supplemented by reference TRBV7-6 and TRBJ2-1, the full variable domain reads GAGVSQSPRYKVTKRGQDVALRCDPISGHVSLYWYRQALGQGPEFLTYFNYEAQQDKSGLPNDRFSAERPEGSISTLTIQRTEQRDSAMYRCASSLALGRAWDEQFFGPGTRLTVL.

Concerning this clone: Other nucleotide sequences from this sample produce the same CDR3. DNA for the CDR3: TGTGCCAGCAGTTTATCCCGGAACACTGAAGCTTTCTTT. Translating it yields CASSLSRNTEAFF. V is TRBV27 and J is TRBJ1-1, with D uncertain. Trimming took 0 bases from V and 1 from J, leaving 3 bases between them. CDR3 length: 13 residues. Germline CDR1 and CDR2: MNHEY and SMNVEV (reference sequence).

V and J are TRBV5-6 and TRBJ2-7; no clear D. The CDR3 has 13 amino acids. The V and J ends lost 3 bases and 6 bases respectively, with 13 bases between them. CDR1 SGHDT and CDR2 YYEEEE come from the germline V gene. The CDR3 coding sequence is TGTGCCAGCAGCTCTGGGCCAGAGTCCGAGCAGTACTTC. This gives the protein CASSSGPESEQYF.

The genes are TRBV4-3 and TRBJ2-1, with D uncertain. Germline V gives CDR1 LGHNA, CDR2 YSLEER. CDR3 length: 15 residues. Trimming removed 0 bases from V and 5 bases from J, with 11 bases in between. CDR3 bases: TGCGCCAGCAGCCAAGATGATCGCTCGCACAATGAGCAGTTCTTC. Residues: CASSQDDRSHNEQFF.

The chain combines TRBV27 with TRBJ2-2, with a tentative D call TRBD2 (6 bases). Germline V lookup: CDR1 MNHEY, CDR2 SMNVEV (reference sequence). Trimming removed 7 bases at V and 0 bases at J, with 12 bases between. The CDR3 covers 15 residues. The CDR3 here is CASKIADANTGELFF. The CDR3 DNA reads TGTGCCAGCAAAATAGCGGACGCGAACACCGGGGAGCTGTTTTTT.

The chain has TRBV9 and TRBJ2-7; D may match TRBD1 or TRBD2 (6 bases each). V was shortened by 2 bases and J by 5 bases, with 14 bases between the two germline ends. Germline-derived CDR1 and CDR2 are SGDLS and YYNGEE. CDR3 length: 14 residues. CDR3 DNA: TGTGCCAGCAGCGTCCTAGGGGGGTTGAACGAGCAGTACTTC. Protein product: CASSVLGGLNEQYF.

V and J are TRBV7-9 and TRBJ2-3; D remains unclear. From germline, CDR1 is SEHNR and CDR2 FQNEAQ (reference sequence). Between the trimmed V and J ends, which lost 1 base and 2 bases, there was a span of 1 base. The length of the CDR3 is 12 residues. CDR3: CASSLDTDTQYF. In DNA, the CDR3 is TGTGCCAGCAGCTTAGACACAGATACGCAGTATTTT.

With regard to this clone: The junction departs from germline at one end; a sequencing error may be responsible. The chain employs TRBV30 and TRBJ2-3; perhaps TRBD2 as D (5 bases). CDR3 length equals 12 residues. CDR1 and CDR2 from the germline V gene are GTSNPN and SVGIG (reference sequence). CDR3 DNA: TGTGCCTGGAGTGTTACTGGCGGGTCCTTATGTTTT. It yields the protein CAWSVTGGSLCF.

This chain links TRBV29-1 with TRBJ2-5, with unresolved D. The CDR3 length is 11 residues. Trimming took off 6 bases at V and 6 bases at J, with 11 bases between the two ends. CDR1 SQVTM and CDR2 ANQGSEA come from the germline V gene. CDR3 bases: TGCAGCGTGCCTCTATCGAAGACCCAGTACTTC. Protein product: CSVPLSKTQYF.

The chain carries TRBV29-1 and TRBJ2-2; 7 bases match TRBD1. Germline V gene lookup returns CDR1 SQVTM and CDR2 ANQGSEA. CDR3 length: 13 residues. The J segment lost 5 bases and the V segment lost 6 bases, leaving 6 bases of the junction unmatched. The CDR3 protein is CSVLTGMTGELFF. CDR3 coding DNA: TGCAGCGTGTTGACAGGGATGACCGGGGAGCTGTTTTTT.

This clone was seen more than once but under ten times. V gene TRBV30 combines with J gene TRBJ1-1; weak D call: TRBD1 (5 bases). Trimming took off 2 bases at V and 2 bases at J, with 9 bases between the two ends. The CDR3 is 13 amino acids. Germline CDR1 and CDR2: GTSNPN and SVGIG (reference sequence). The chain's CDR3 is CAWSQTENTEAFF. CDR3 coding DNA: TGTGCCTGGAGTCAGACAGAAAACACTGAAGCTTTCTTT.

The chain couples TRBV28 to TRBJ2-3; either TRBD1 or TRBD2 may fit D (5 bases each). V lost 6 bases and J lost 1, with 14 bases in between. Looked up from germline, CDR1 is MDHEN and CDR2 is SYDVKM. The CDR3 runs to 15 residues. This CDR3 is CASSPELGRTDTQYF. The CDR3 DNA reads as TGTGCCAGCAGCCCTGAATTGGGACGCACAGATACGCAGTATTTT.

CDR3 residues: CASSGISSNQPQHF. In DNA form, the CDR3 reads TGTGCCAGCAGCGGAATAAGTAGCAATCAGCCCCAGCATTTT. The rearrangement joins TRBV6-5 to TRBJ1-5; D is uncertain. The length of the CDR3 is 14 residues. The ends were cut back, 6 bases at V and 0 bases at J, with 9 bases in the middle. CDR1 and CDR2 from the germline V gene are MNHEY and SVGAGI.

This clone has a handful of counts. V is TRBV7-2 and J is TRBJ2-1; the match to TRBD2 covers 12 bases. Germline V CDR1 and CDR2: SGHTA, FQGNSA. This CDR3 spans 16 amino acids. V was pared by 5 bases and J by 8 bases, with 10 bases of the junction left unmatched. CDR3 residues: CASSVGLAGKGYEQFF. CDR3 DNA sequence: TGTGCCAGCAGCGTGGGACTAGCGGGTAAAGGCTATGAGCAGTTCTTC.

This clone showed up just a few times. This chain connects TRBV6-5 to TRBJ2-7; a weak D match, TRBD1 (5 bases). The CDR3 runs to 13 residues. Germline V gene data show CDR1 as MNHEY and CDR2 as SVGAGI. The V and J ends lost 5 bases and 7 bases respectively, with 15 bases between them. In DNA, the CDR3 is TGTGCCAGCAGTCAGATTCCAGGGATAGAGCAGTACTTC. It yields the protein CASSQIPGIEQYF.

This chain links TRBV29-1 with TRBJ1-1; tentative D call: TRBD1 (5 bases). V shed 5 bases and J shed 4 bases, with 14 bases lying between them. The germline CDR1 and CDR2 sequences are SQVTM and ANQGSEA. CDR3 size: 13 residues. CDR3 protein: CSVTGGDVTEAFF. The CDR3 DNA is TGCAGCGTTACAGGTGGGGATGTCACTGAAGCTTTCTTT.

This clone occurred once. This chain links TRBV5-8 with TRBJ2-7; D is ambiguous. Per germline, CDR1 SGHTS and CDR2 YDEGEE. The ends were cut back, 2 bases at V and 7 bases at J, with 16 bases in the middle. The CDR3 is made up of 14 amino acids. CDR3 sequence: CASSFLGWANEQYF. The CDR3 nucleotides read TGTGCCAGCAGCTTTCTTGGGTGGGCGAATGAGCAGTACTTC.